This T cell receptor (beta chain) appears in the sequencing data of a study of T cells expressing NK-cell markers. TCRdb reprocessed the 5' RACE reads, keeping one entry per CDR3 protein, no DNA. Its listing shows about 380,000 distinct CDR3 sequences. The sequencing input was blood T cells: a sorted CD56 or NKG2C T cell subset, CD4+ or CD8+ T cells, or bulk PBMC T cells (not recorded which). The TCR originated in a man aged 18-70 years in good health.

The CDR3: CASSQTTTEGFYGYTF. The chain employs TRBV4-2 and TRBJ1-2. The CDR3 covers 16 residues. Germline assignment: CDR1 LGHNA and CDR2 YNFKEQ.